This T cell receptor beta chain was observed in a study of blood T cell repertoires in COVID-19 (dated by TCRdb to the early 2020s). A note on the overall study: Samples covering the acute and convalescent phases of COVID-19 were provided by collaborators in the United States, Italy and Spain. The prospective study material was composed of cDNA or gDNA derived from T cells, B-cell-depleted T cells, or PBMCs. The dataset comprised deeply sampled blood TCRbeta repertoires from subjects exposed to, actively infected with, or recovered from COVID-19. A freely available public database, intended as a resource for researchers studying the immune response to SARS-CoV-2, is where the repertoires were released. Samples came from the ongoing ImmuneRACE study (first 160 participants) plus 1,254 subjects from 6 global collaborators. Sample metadata almost always included a de-identified subject ID, COVID-19 status, age in years and sex. Where HLA class I and class II types were available, the types were taken from metadata supplied by the sample provider, not from assay-based typing. Findings and caveats that apply to the study as a whole: The amount of clinical and demographic metadata varied by source and participant and was provided uncurated.

TCRbeta CDR3 regions were amplified from genomic DNA by means of the immunoSEQ Assay, a bias-controlled multiplex PCR. In the source study's methods: Within the assay, amplification of reference gene primers was used to estimate how many nucleated cells each sample contained. Sequence reads were collapsed and filtered to measure the absolute abundance of every unique TCRbeta CDR3 rearrangement. For each sample, productive Simpson clonality was calculated as the square root of Simpson's diversity index across productive rearrangements. TCRdb carries this immuneACCESS record with in-frame sequences only. Its versions omit some clonotypes, under half of them owing to an unresolved V gene in the studies checked, with the rest unexplained. The V and J calls and clone size were taken over from that table, and D and trimming were inferred from the DNA. For this sample the table gives about 150,000 clones, of which around 82% were detected only once. The ten largest clones take up about 3.9% of the sample.

V loses 5 bases, J loses 9 bases, and the germline ends lie 20 bases apart. The CDR3, cysteine through phenylalanine, is 15 amino acids long. Only the CDR3 DNA is retained, 45 bases long and in frame from the first base. Looking up the germline V gene yields CDR1 MDHEN and CDR2 SYDVKM. About this clone: There is no known antigen for this receptor. Base qualities are not recorded, but no much larger clone differs from it by a single base.

Whole blood was collected in K2EDTA tubes by collaborating institutions according to the institutions' own protocols. Collaborator samples were shipped for TCRbeta analysis as frozen whole blood, isolated PBMCs, or DNA extracted from either sample type. This TCR was sampled from a man aged 55 to 69 with acute or convalescent COVID-19. Sequenced: peripheral blood. The chain is made from TRBV28 and TRBJ2-1; TRBD1 might be the D gene, on 5 matching bases. The CDR3 region has the sequence CASSIRRDASAEQFF. The nucleotide sequence is TGTGCCAGCAGTATACGCAGGGATGCGTCGGCTGAGCAGTTCTTC. The reference TRBV28 and TRBJ2-1 proteins fill in what lies around the CDR3, so the full variable domain reads DVKVTQSSRYLVKRTGEKVFLECVQDMDHENMFWYRQDPGLGLRLIYFSYDVKMKEKGDIPEGYSVSREKKERFSLILESASTNQTSMYLCASSIRRDASAEQFFGPGTRLTVL.